Reported below is one TCR beta chain. Its antigen is currently unknown. MiXCR, applied by TCRdb to the reads, yields one record per CDR3 protein. The data show 450,000 to 550,000 distinct CDR3 sequences, approximately 15% seen once. The CDR3 runs 14 residues. Trimming removed 1 base at V and 6 bases at J, with 9 bases between. CDR1 MNHEY and CDR2 SMNVEV come from the germline V gene (reference sequence). The data derive from a study of T cell repertoires in cytomegalovirus infection. Study details: Public TCR beta signatures were indicative of both CMV infection and a matching HLA type.

Findings and limits, study-wide: The ex vivo response was dominated by HLA-C-restricted CMV-specific TCR beta clonotypes.

This rearrangement joins TRBV27 to TRBJ2-2; the D is unclear. The receptor was isolated from a human donor in good health (CMV status not recorded). Some clones in this sample may be carry-over from other donors' samples. The source material was CD8+ T cells from PBMCs. CDR3 sequence: CASSLLGDAGELFF. CDR3 coding DNA: TGTGCCAGCAGTTTATTGGGTGATGCCGGGGAGCTGTTTTTT.